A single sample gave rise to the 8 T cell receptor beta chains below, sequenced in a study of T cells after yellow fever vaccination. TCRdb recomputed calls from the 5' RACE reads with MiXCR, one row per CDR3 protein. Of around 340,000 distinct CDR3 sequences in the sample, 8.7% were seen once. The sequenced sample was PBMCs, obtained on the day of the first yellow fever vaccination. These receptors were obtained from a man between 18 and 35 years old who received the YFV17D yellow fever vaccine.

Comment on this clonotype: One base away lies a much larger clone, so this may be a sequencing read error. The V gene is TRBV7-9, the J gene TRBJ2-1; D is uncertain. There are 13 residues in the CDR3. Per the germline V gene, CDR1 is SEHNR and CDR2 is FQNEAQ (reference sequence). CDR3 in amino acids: CASSLDGNNDQFF. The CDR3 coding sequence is TGTGCCAGCAGCTTAGATGGAAACAATGATCAGTTCTTC.

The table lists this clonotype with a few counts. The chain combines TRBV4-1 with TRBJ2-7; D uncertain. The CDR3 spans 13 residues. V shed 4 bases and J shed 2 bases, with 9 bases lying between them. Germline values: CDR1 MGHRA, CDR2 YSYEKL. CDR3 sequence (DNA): TGCGCCAGCAGCCCCTTTCCAGCCTACGAGCAGTACGTC. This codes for CASSPFPAYEQYV.

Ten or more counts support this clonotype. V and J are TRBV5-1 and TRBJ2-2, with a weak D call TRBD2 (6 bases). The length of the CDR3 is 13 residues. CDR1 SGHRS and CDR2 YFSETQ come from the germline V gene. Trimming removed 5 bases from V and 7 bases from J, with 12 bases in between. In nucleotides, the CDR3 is TGCGCCAGCAGGGAGGGGTCTTACGGGGAGCTGTTTTTT. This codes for CASREGSYGELFF. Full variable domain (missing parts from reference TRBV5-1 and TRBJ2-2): KAGVTQTPRYLIKTRGQQVTLSCSPISGHRSVSWYQQTPGQGLQFLFEYFSETQRNKGNFPGRFSGRQFSNSRSEMNVSTLELGDSALYLCASREGSYGELFFGEGSRLTVL.

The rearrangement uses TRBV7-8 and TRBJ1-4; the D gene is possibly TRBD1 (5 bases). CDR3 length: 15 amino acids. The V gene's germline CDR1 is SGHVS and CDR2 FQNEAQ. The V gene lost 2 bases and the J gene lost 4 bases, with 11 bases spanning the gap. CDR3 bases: TGTGCCAGCAGCTTACGCAGGGTGGATAATGAAAAACTGTTTTTT. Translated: CASSLRRVDNEKLFF.

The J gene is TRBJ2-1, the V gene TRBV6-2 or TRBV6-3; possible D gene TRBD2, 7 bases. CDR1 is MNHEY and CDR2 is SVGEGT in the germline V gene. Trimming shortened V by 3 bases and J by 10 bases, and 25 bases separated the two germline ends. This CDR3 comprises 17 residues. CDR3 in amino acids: CASSYVGGDGPGREQFF. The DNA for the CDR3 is TGTGCCAGCAGTTATGTAGGGGGGGATGGTCCCGGTAGGGAGCAGTTCTTC.

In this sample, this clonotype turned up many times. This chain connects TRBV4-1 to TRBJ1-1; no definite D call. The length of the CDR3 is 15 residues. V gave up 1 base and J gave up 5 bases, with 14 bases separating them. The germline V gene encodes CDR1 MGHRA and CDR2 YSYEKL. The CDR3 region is CASSQAGGRSTEAFF. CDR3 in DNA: TGCGCCAGCAGCCAAGCTGGTGGCAGGTCGACTGAAGCTTTCTTT.

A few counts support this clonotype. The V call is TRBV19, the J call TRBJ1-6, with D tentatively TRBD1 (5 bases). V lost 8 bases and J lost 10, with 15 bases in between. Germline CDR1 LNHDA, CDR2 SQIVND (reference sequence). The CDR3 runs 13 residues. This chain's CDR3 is CASHGGVASPLHF. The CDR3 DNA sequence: TGTGCCAGTCATGGGGGAGTGGCATCACCCCTCCACTTT.

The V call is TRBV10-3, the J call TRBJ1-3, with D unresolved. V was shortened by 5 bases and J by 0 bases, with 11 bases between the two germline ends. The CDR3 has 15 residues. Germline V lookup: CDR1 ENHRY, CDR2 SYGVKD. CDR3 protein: CAISNRRISGNTIYF. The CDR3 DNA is TGTGCCATCAGTAATAGACGGATCTCTGGAAACACCATATATTTT.